The 23 T cell receptor beta chains listed next were all sequenced from one sample in a study of cytomegalovirus exposure and HLA in healthy donors. The PCR contained 60 Vbeta and 13 Jbeta primers. Sequenced by immunoSEQ multiplex PCR; TCRdb stores in-frame clones only, minus some. The profile covers about 140,000 clones, with 55% to 80% appearing a single time and over 1% taken by the ten largest. The sequencing sample was made of PBMCs. These TCRs come from a woman in her forties in good health and CMV-seronegative.

The V gene is TRBV18, the J gene TRBJ1-2, with 7 positions matching TRBD1. In germline, CDR1 is KGHSH, CDR2 LQKENI. The V segment lost 6 bases and the J segment 3 bases; nucleotides outside the gene matches: 10. This CDR3 has 15 amino acids. The CDR3, as DNA: TGTGCCAGCTCCCCTACTTCCGACAGGGACTATGGCTACACCTTC. As protein: CASSPTSDRDYGYTF.

This chain uses TRBV10-3 with TRBJ2-7; the match to TRBD2 covers 10 bases. The CDR3 has 12 residues. Germline CDR1 ENHRY, CDR2 SYGVKD. Trimming removed 10 bases from V and 4 bases from J; junction bases left unmatched: 4. CDR3 bases: TGTGCCAGTAGCGGGGGGAGTTACGAGCAGTACGTC. The encoded protein is CASSGGSYEQYV.

The J gene is TRBJ1-5, the V gene TRBV18; D might be TRBD1 (5 bases). The ends were cut back, 6 bases at V and 0 bases at J, with 9 bases in the middle. Germline CDR1 is KGHSH and CDR2 is LQKENI. This CDR3 comprises 14 residues. CDR3 sequence reads: CASSVTDSNQPQHF. DNA for the CDR3: TGTGCCAGCTCCGTGACAGATAGCAATCAGCCCCAGCATTTT. The full variable domain, with the rest looked up from reference TRBV18 and TRBJ1-5, is NAGVMQNPRHLVRRRGQEARLRCSPMKGHSHVYWYRQLPEEGLKFMVYLQKENIIDESGMPKERFSAEFPKEGPSILRIQQVVRGDSAAYFCASSVTDSNQPQHFGDGTRLSIL.

The chain employs TRBV5-6 and TRBJ2-1; D unresolved. The CDR3 is 14 residues long. V dropped 0 bases and J dropped 4 bases, with 8 bases sitting between them. Germline values: CDR1 SGHDT, CDR2 YYEEEE. The CDR3 spells CASSLGLSYNEQFF. DNA of the CDR3: TGTGCCAGCAGCTTGGGACTGTCATACAATGAGCAGTTCTTC.

J is TRBJ2-2 and V is TRBV5-4; TRBD1 matches at 7 bases. Trimming took 4 bases from V and 6 from J; bases not matched to a gene: 12. CDR1 and CDR2 (germline): SGHNT, YYREEE (reference sequence). There are 16 residues in the CDR3. The chain's CDR3 is CASSPARGGAPGELFF. For the CDR3, the DNA is TGTGCCAGCAGCCCTGCGAGAGGGGGCGCTCCCGGGGAGCTGTTTTTT.

This clone appeared a few times. The chain is built from TRBV9 and TRBJ1-5; D perhaps matches TRBD1 (6 bases). The CDR3 loop spans 14 amino acids. With 3 bases removed from V and 7 bases from J, the gap between germline ends came to 14 bases. Per the germline V gene, CDR1 is SGDLS and CDR2 is YYNGEE. The CDR3 sequence is CASSGRDTLQPQHF. CDR3 coding DNA: TGTGCCAGCAGCGGCCGGGACACCTTACAGCCCCAGCATTTT.

As regards this clone: A junction boundary mismatches the germline segment, possibly from a read error. This chain links TRBV7-7 with TRBJ2-5; possibly TRBD1 for D (5 bases). The CDR3 is 14 amino acids. Germline V gene sequence: CDR1 SSHAT, CDR2 FNYEAQ (reference sequence). The CDR3 nucleotides read TGTGCTAGCAGTCCCAGGGCTAACCAAGAGACCCAGTACTTC. Its translation: CASSPRANQETQYF.

V is TRBV27 and J is TRBJ2-2; 9 bases are shared with TRBD1. With V trimmed by 6 bases and J by 4 bases, 3 bases remained unmatched. The CDR3 covers 14 residues. Germline CDR1 and CDR2: MNHEY and SMNVEV (reference sequence). CDR3 region: CASSGTGITGELFF. The CDR3 DNA reads TGTGCCAGCAGCGGGACAGGGATCACCGGGGAGCTGTTTTTT.

About this clone itself: One end of the junction varies from germline; a read error may be responsible. This sample includes further DNA sequences coding for the same CDR3. This chain links TRBV5-1 with TRBJ1-4, with D possibly matching TRBD1 (5 bases). CDR1 is SGHRS, CDR2 YFSETQ, per germline. The CDR3 has 15 residues. The CDR3 spells CASSHSGGPDEKLFF. The CDR3, as DNA: TGCGCCAGCAGCCATTCCGGGGGACCAGATGAGAAACTGTTTTTT.

The gene calls are TRBV5-1 and TRBJ2-2, with 7 bases identical to TRBD1. Germline V gene sequence: CDR1 SGHRS, CDR2 YFSETQ. V was pared by 2 bases and J by 7 bases, with 5 bases of the junction left unmatched. CDR3 length: 14 residues. The CDR3 DNA reads as TGCGCCAGCAGCTTCGGACAGGTGGTCGGGGAGCTGTTTTTT. This translates into CASSFGQVVGELFF.

The rearrangement joins TRBV7-9 to TRBJ1-2; D not certain. The CDR3 is 12 residues long. Trimming took off 6 bases at V and 5 bases at J, with 10 bases between the two ends. The germline CDR1 and CDR2 sequences are SEHNR and FQNEAQ (reference sequence). The CDR3 reads CASSLAVYGYTF. As DNA, the CDR3 is TGTGCCAGCAGTCTGGCAGTTTATGGCTACACCTTC.

Here the CDR3 reads CASSFSRYTEAFF. As DNA, the CDR3 is TGTGCCAGCAGCTTCTCCAGATACACTGAAGCTTTCTTT. The V gene is TRBV5-6, the J gene TRBJ1-1; D is undetermined. The CDR3 sequence is 13 residues long. Germline V lookup: CDR1 SGHDT, CDR2 YYEEEE. V was cut by 2 bases and J by 3 bases, with 8 bases left in between.

The count of this clone is one. The chain joins TRBV7-9 to TRBJ2-1, with D hard to call. Germline V lookup: CDR1 SEHNR, CDR2 FQNEAQ (reference sequence). Trimming cost V 1 base and J 0 bases, with 7 bases left between them. The CDR3 extends over 15 amino acids. CDR3 nucleotides: TGTGCCAGCAGCTTAGGGGCGAGCTCCTACAATGAGCAGTTCTTC. It yields the protein CASSLGASSYNEQFF.

This clone was counted only a few times. This chain uses TRBV4-2 with TRBJ1-6, with 9 positions matching TRBD1. Germline V CDR1 and CDR2: LGHNA, YNFKEQ. CDR3 length equals 17 residues. With V trimmed by 2 bases and J by 7 bases, 9 bases remained unmatched. CDR3 region: CASSQQTGDRVNSPLHF. Written as DNA, the CDR3 is TGTGCCAGCAGCCAACAAACCGGGGACAGGGTGAATTCACCCCTCCACTTT.

V is TRBV6-6 and J is TRBJ2-1, with TRBD2 identical over 8 bases. Germline V gene sequence: CDR1 MNHNY, CDR2 SVGAGI (reference sequence). The CDR3 runs 15 residues. J lost 3 bases, V lost 7 bases, and 8 bases had no gene match. The CDR3: CASILGLADYNEQFF. CDR3 DNA: TGTGCCAGCATTCTCGGACTAGCTGACTACAATGAGCAGTTCTTC.

To note about this clone: Other DNA sequences in this sample translate to the same CDR3. The chain employs TRBV19 and TRBJ1-5, with D possibly being TRBD1 (6 bases). The V end was cut by 9 bases, the J end by 6 bases, with 27 bases between. Germline V gene sequence: CDR1 LNHDA, CDR2 SQIVND (reference sequence). This CDR3 spans 17 amino acids. The CDR3, as DNA: TGTGCCAGCAACATCCAAAGGACAGTCCAGGGGAGTCAGCCCCAGCATTTT. Its protein is CASNIQRTVQGSQPQHF.

The chain joins TRBV4-2 to TRBJ2-7; D might be TRBD2 (6 bases). This CDR3 has 16 amino acids. The V gene's germline CDR1 is LGHNA and CDR2 YNFKEQ. V lost 3 bases and J 2 bases, leaving 17 bases between the germline ends. The CDR3 nucleotides are TGTGCCAGCAGCCATTCTTCGGGACTGAGCCCCTACGAGCAGTACTTC. The encoded protein is CASSHSSGLSPYEQYF.

This clone occurred a few times. The J gene is TRBJ2-7, the V gene TRBV5-4; 9 nucleotides line up with TRBD1. Trimming cost V 4 bases and J 0 bases; bases outside gene matches: 8. The germline CDR1 and CDR2 sequences are SGHNT and YYREEE (reference sequence). This CDR3 is built from 16 residues. The CDR3 coding sequence is TGTGCCAGCAGCCAAGGCACAGGGGGCCGCTCCTACGAGCAGTACTTC. This gives the protein CASSQGTGGRSYEQYF.

The CDR3 DNA is TGTGCCAGCAGCCCGGACAGGGGTGCGGACACTGAAGCTTTCTTT. Its translation: CASSPDRGADTEAFF. The rearrangement links TRBV7-9 to TRBJ1-1; 9 bases agree with TRBD1. After removal of 5 bases from V and 3 bases from J, the junction contained 7 bases not matched to a gene. The length of the CDR3 is 15 residues. Looked up from germline, CDR1 is SEHNR and CDR2 is FQNEAQ (reference sequence).

This clone is a singleton in its sample. V and J are TRBV15 and TRBJ2-1; a possible D gene is TRBD1 (8 bases). Germline-derived CDR1 and CDR2 are LNHNV and YYDKDF (reference sequence). The CDR3 runs 16 residues. V gave up 1 base and J gave up 4 bases, with 14 bases separating them. The CDR3 DNA is TGTGCCACCAGCAGAGGCCTACAGGGGGGGTACAATGAGCAGTTCTTC. Translation gives CATSRGLQGGYNEQFF.

The CDR3 here is CASSLWAGDSSYEQYF. In DNA form, the CDR3 reads TGCGCCAGCAGCTTGTGGGCAGGGGATAGCTCCTACGAGCAGTACTTC. The chain recombines TRBV5-1 with TRBJ2-7, with D tentatively TRBD1 (6 bases). CDR3 length equals 16 residues. V was shortened by 1 base and J by 0 bases, with 14 bases between the two germline ends. Germline lookup yields CDR1 SGHRS and CDR2 YFSETQ.

The genes are TRBV13 and TRBJ1-6; D is undetermined. This CDR3 comprises 15 residues. Germline values: CDR1 PRHDT, CDR2 FYEKMQ (reference sequence). Between the trimmed V and J ends, which lost 3 bases and 0 bases, there was a span of 6 bases. The CDR3 nucleotides read TGTGCCAGCAGCTTGGAGCGCTCCTATAATTCACCCCTCCACTTT. Residues: CASSLERSYNSPLHF. Complete variable domain (other parts from reference TRBV13 and TRBJ1-6): AAGVIQSPRHLIKEKRETATLKCYPIPRHDTVYWYQQGPGQDPQFLISFYEKMQSDKGSIPDRFSAQQFSDYHSELNMSSLELGDSALYFCASSLERSYNSPLHFGNGTRLTVT.

The sample holds one count of this clone. The rearrangement links TRBV18 to TRBJ1-6; 9 bases align to TRBD1. Losses at the gene ends were 2 bases for V and 9 bases for J; bases not matched to a gene: 8. The CDR3 consists of 16 residues. CDR1 and CDR2 from the germline V gene are KGHSH and LQKENI. As DNA, the CDR3 is TGTGCCAGCTCACCAAGGACAGGGGATACTGGTTCACCCCTCCACTTT. This codes for CASSPRTGDTGSPLHF.